This TCR beta chain was captured by sequencing in a study of somatic reversion in DOCK8 deficiency (dated by TCRdb to the early 2020s). The study in broad terms: The study compared T cell receptor beta repertoires of DOCK8-deficient patients, DOCK8-revertant patients and healthy volunteers. The ways in which somatic reversion of pathogenic DOCK8 variants alters lymphocyte differentiation and function in DOCK8 deficiency were investigated. DOCK8-deficient patients in the study had been reported previously.

This clonotype has more than one count but fewer than ten. There is no known antigen for this receptor. One base away there is no much larger clone; base qualities are not given. Libraries were constructed by multiplex PCR. TRB libraries were made by one-step amplicon PCR using EuroClonality-NGS primers on approximately 0.1 ug genomic DNA. Sequencing of the TRB amplicons was done on Illumina MiSeq instruments using 2 x 250 bp version 2 chemistry. On the study's bioinformatics: Primary TRB sequence analysis and V(D)J annotation were performed with IMGT/HighV-QUEST. Repertoire diversity and composition were evaluated with VDJtools after nonfunctional clones were removed and downsampling was applied for comparisons between samples. TCRdb ran its own pipeline on the public reads, namely fastp trimming at Q25 and MiXCR clone calling, and kept in-frame beta chains. Here each entry gathers all rows of one CDR3 protein and keeps the most common genes and DNA. TCRdb assigned the V and J calls; the authors' analysis was not used. This sample gives about 2,600 distinct CDR3 sequences in total; roughly a quarter of them show up just once. 9.5% of the sample is in the top ten clones.

CDR3 length: 11 amino acids, cysteine to phenylalanine. Just the 33-base CDR3 DNA is kept, in frame starting at base 1. The trim is 6 bases for V and 3 bases for J, with a gap of 8 bases between the germline ends. Sequences SQVTM (CDR1) and ANQGSEA (CDR2) are obtained from the germline V gene. Healthy control blood came from volunteer donors supplied by blood services in Australia and France. For the TCR repertoire analysis, genomic DNA was extracted either from whole blood samples or from PBMCs. What the study reported, not specific to this receptor: The methods did not state, for each individual sample, whether the source material was whole blood or PBMCs.

This receptor was taken from a human donor in good health. The sample was peripheral blood. The V and J segments used are TRBV29-1 and TRBJ1-1; the D gene is unclear. The DNA sequence is as follows: TGCAGCGTCAGGAGGCACACTGAAGCTTTCTTT. Its amino acids are CSVRRHTEAFF.